A selection of T cell receptor beta chains follows, all from one sample in a study of cytotoxic CD8 clonotypes in ibrutinib-treated CLL. Here immunoSEQ multiplex PCR was the method, and the copy in TCRdb shows in-frame clones only, minus some. This repertoire shows about 24,000 clones, approximately 80% found once; its top ten account for around 8.3%. The sample consisted of PBMCs, taken before ibrutinib treatment. The source is a human donor with chronic lymphocytic leukemia. The conserved cysteine and the conserved F or W are not part of the CDR3 here.

TRBJ2-1	TRBV13	ASSFSLAGDNEQF
TRBJ2-1	TRBV20-1	SARHDPLTF
TRBJ1-1	TRBV19	ASSPRDRGNLDTEAF
TRBJ1-5	TRBV6-5	ASSYSDGQPQH
TRBJ2-7	TRBV12-5	ASGLEGRGQY
TRBJ2-1	TRBV7-6	ASSTRGLAGGPLRQDEQF
TRBJ1-5	TRBV10-3	ASQNSNQPQH
TRBJ2-7	TRBV6-5	ASSYSTAGGRGQY
TRBJ2-5	TRBV7-8	ASSSREAKTQY
TRBJ2-2	TRBV9	ASSKRTTNTGELF
TRBJ2-1	TRBV13	ASSPTSGRGGSYNEQF
TRBJ1-5	TRBV6-1	AIQRTGTGDQPQH
TRBJ2-3	TRBV11-3	ASSSGTSGTTDTQY
TRBJ2-1	TRBV7-9	ASSFSEAYNEQF
TRBJ2-1	TRBV2	ASSEVVSEYEQF
TRBJ1-5	TRBV30	AWSRSDEPQH
TRBJ1-2	TRBV6-1	ASSLGVHYGYT
TRBJ2-3	TRBV15	ATSRDPQKGDTQY
TRBJ1-2	TRBV28	ASSSNGPYT
TRBJ1-4	TRBV9	ASSAGTGVREKLF
TRBJ2-7	TRBV4-2	ASSQDASGSAEQY
TRBJ1-3	TRBV7-8	ASREESGNTIY
TRBJ2-7	TRBV11-2	ASSTTTGRTTAYEQY
TRBJ2-5	TRBV4-3	ASSQDRWEGETQY
TRBJ1-3	TRBV9	ASSVGDSSGNTIY
TRBJ1-2	TRBV25-1	ASSDNSRGRGYT
TRBJ1-1	TRBV9	ASSVDQNTEAF
TRBJ2-7	TRBV5-8	ASSPRTYEQY
TRBJ1-1	TRBV19	ASGGGPNTEAF
TRBJ2-1	TRBV28	ASSIPGAAYNEQF
TRBJ1-5	TRBV7-3	ASLRDGDQPQH
TRBJ2-1	TRBV29-1	SVGAGTGSTNEQF
TRBJ1-3	TRBV6-5	ASSWEGQVGNTIY
TRBJ2-7	TRBV2	ASTQGGSLAYEQY
TRBJ2-5	TRBV28	ASSSRRGQETQY
TRBJ2-2	TRBV27	ASSLTLAGYHRGAV
TRBJ1-1	TRBV5-4	ASSLGDTRNTEAF
TRBJ2-2	TRBV9	ASSWGLVNTGELF
TRBJ2-3	TRBV29-1	SVRQGPDTQY
TRBJ1-1	TRBV7-9	ASSYDPFHRGRNTEAF
TRBJ2-1	TRBV28	ASSPGQANYNEQF
TRBJ2-7	TRBV7-2	ASSLGDRGFSYAEY
TRBJ2-2	TRBV5-1	ASSLGGGTGELF
TRBJ2-7	TRBV28	ASSVLKVTYEQY
TRBJ2-5	TRBV5-8	ASKEYQETQY